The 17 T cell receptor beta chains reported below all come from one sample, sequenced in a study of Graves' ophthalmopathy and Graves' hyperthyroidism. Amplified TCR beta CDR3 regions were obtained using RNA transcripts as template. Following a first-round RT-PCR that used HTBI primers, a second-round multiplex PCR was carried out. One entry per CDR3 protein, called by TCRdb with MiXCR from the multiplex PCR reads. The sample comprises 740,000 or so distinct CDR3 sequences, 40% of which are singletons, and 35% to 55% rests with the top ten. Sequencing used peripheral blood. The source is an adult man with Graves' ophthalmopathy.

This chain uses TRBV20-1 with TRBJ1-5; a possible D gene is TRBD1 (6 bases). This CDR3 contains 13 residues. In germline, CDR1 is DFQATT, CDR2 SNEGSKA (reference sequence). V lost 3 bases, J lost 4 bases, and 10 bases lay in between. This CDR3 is CSASRGQNQPQHF. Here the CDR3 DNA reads TGCAGTGCTAGTCGCGGACAGAATCAGCCCCAGCATTTT.

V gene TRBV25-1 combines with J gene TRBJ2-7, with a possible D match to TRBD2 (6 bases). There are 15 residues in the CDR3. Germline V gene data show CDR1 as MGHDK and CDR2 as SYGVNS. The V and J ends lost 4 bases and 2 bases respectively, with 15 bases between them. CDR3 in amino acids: CASSAREASAYEQYF. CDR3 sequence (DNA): TGTGCCAGCAGTGCTAGGGAGGCTAGTGCCTACGAGCAGTACTTC.

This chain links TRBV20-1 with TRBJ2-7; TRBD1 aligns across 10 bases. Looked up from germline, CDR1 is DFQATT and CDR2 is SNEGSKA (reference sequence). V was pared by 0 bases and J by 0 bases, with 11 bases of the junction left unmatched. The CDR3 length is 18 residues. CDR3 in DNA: TGCAGTGCTAGAGATCTAAGGACAGGGGGGGACGCCTCCTACGAGCAGTACTTC. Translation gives CSARDLRTGGDASYEQYF.

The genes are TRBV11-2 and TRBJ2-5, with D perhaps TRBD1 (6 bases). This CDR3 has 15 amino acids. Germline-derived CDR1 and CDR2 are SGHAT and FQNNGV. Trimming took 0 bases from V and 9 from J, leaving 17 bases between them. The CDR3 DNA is TGTGCCAGCAGCTTAGATGCAGGGGAGTATGGGGCCCAGTACTTC. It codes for CASSLDAGEYGAQYF. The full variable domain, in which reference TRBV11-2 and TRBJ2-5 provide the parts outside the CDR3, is EAGVAQSPRYKIIEKRQSVAFWCNPISGHATLYWYQQILGQGPKLLIQFQNNGVVDDSQLPKDRFSAERLKGVDSTLKIQPAKLEDSAVYLCASSLDAGEYGAQYFGPGTRLLVL.

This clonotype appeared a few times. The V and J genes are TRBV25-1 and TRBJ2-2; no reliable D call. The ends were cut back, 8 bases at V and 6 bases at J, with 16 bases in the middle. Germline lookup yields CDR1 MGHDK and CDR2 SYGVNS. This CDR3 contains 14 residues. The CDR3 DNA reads TGTGCCAGCGTCCTGTCCGGTTATTCCGGGGAGCTGTTTTTT. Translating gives CASVLSGYSGELFF.

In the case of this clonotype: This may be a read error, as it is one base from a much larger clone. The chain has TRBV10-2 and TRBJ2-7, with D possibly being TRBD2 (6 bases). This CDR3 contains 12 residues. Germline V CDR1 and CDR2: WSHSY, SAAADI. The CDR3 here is CARRRVGYGQYF. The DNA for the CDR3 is TGCGCCAGGAGGAGGGTAGGCTACGGGCAGTACTTC.

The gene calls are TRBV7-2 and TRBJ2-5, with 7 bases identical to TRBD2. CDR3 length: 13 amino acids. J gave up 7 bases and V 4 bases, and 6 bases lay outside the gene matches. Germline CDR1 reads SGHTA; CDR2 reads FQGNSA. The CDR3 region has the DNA TGTGCCAGCAGCTGGGATTGGGGGGGGACCCAGTACTTC. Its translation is CASSWDWGGTQYF.

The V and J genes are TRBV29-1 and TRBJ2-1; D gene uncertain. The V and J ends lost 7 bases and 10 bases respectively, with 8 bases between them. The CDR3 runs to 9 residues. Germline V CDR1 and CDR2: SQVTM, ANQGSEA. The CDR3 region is CSAEQEQFF. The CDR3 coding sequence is TGCAGCGCGGAACAGGAGCAGTTCTTC.

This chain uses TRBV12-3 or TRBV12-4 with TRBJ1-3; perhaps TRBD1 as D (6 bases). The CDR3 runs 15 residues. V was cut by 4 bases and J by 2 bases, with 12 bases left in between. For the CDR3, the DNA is TGTGCCAGCAGTTCAATTGGGACAACTGGAAACACCATATATTTT. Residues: CASSSIGTTGNTIYF.

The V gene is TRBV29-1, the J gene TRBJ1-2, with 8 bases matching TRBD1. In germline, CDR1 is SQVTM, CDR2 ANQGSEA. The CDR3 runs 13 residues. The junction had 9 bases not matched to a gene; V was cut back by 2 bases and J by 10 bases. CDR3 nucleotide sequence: TGCAGCGTTGAATACGGACAGGGCGGAGACTACACCTTC. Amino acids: CSVEYGQGGDYTF.

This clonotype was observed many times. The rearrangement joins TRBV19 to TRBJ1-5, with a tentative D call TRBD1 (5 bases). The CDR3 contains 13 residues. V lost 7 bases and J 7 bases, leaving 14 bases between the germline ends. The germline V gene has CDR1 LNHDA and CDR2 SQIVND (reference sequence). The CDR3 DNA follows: TGTGCCAGTACGGATTCGCGGGGGCAGCCCCAGCATTTT. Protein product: CASTDSRGQPQHF.

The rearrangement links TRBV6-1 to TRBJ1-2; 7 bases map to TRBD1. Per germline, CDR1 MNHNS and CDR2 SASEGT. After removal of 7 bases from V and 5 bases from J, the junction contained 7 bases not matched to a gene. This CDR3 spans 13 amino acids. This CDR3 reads CASTWDSSYGYTF. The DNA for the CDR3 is TGTGCCAGCACCTGGGACAGTTCGTATGGCTACACCTTC.

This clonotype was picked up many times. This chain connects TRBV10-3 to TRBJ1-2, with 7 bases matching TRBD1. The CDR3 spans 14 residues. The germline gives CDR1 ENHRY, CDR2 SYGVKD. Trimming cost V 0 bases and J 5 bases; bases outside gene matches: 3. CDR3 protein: CAISESGTEYGYTF. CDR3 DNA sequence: TGTGCCATCAGTGAGTCTGGGACAGAGTATGGCTACACCTTC.

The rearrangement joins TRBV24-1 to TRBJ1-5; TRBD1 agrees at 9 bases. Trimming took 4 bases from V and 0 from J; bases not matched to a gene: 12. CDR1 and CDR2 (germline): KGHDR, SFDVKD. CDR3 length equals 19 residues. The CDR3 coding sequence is TGTGCCACCAGTGACCCAGGAACAGGGGGCGATTATAGCAATCAGCCCCAGCATTTT. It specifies CATSDPGTGGDYSNQPQHF.

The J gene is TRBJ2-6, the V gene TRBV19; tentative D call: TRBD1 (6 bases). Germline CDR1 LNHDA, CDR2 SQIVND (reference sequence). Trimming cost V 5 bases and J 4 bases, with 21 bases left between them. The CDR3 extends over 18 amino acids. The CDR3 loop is CASSPGGRGNTGANVLTF. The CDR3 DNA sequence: TGTGCCAGTAGTCCTGGAGGCAGGGGCAACACCGGGGCCAACGTCCTGACTTTC.

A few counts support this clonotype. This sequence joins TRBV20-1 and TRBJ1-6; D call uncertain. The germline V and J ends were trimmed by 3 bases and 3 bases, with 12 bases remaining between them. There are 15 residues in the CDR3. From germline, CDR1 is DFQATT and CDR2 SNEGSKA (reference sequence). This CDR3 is CSARTRRGYNSPLHF. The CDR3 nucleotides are TGCAGTGCTAGGACACGGAGAGGCTATAATTCACCCCTCCACTTT.

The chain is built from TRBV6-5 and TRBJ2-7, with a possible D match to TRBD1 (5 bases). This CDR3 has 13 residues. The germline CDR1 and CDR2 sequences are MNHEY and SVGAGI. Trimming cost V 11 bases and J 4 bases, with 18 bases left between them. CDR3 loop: CAVKDSRSYEQYF. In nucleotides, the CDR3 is TGTGCCGTAAAAGACAGCCGATCGTACGAGCAGTACTTC.